The 26 T cell receptor beta chains listed next were all sequenced from one sample in a study of blood T cell repertoires in COVID-19. Libraries were prepared by immunoSEQ multiplex PCR; TCRdb keeps only in-frame clonotypes and omits some of them. The repertoire holds tens of thousands of clones, approximately 84% seen once, with about 14% in the top ten. The sequencing input was peripheral blood. These receptors all stem from a man aged 50 to 60 with active or convalescent COVID-19.

This CDR3 is CATLGQGDDEQYF. The CDR3 DNA sequence: TGTGCCACCCTGGGACAGGGTGACGACGAGCAGTACTTC. This chain joins TRBV10-3 and TRBJ2-7; 9 positions agree with TRBD1. Looked up from germline, CDR1 is ENHRY and CDR2 is SYGVKD. The CDR3 totals 13 residues. Unmatched junction bases numbered 9, after V lost 10 bases and J lost 5 bases.

DNA of the CDR3: TGCAGCGTTGTCTTGCCGGGACAGGTAACCTACAATGAGCAGTTCTTC. It translates to CSVVLPGQVTYNEQFF. The gene calls are TRBV29-1 and TRBJ2-1, with TRBD1 matching 8 bases. There are 16 residues in the CDR3. The germline V gene encodes CDR1 SQVTM and CDR2 ANQGSEA. The J segment lost 2 bases and the V segment lost 4 bases, leaving 10 bases of the junction unmatched.

This clone was observed a handful of times. The V call is TRBV25-1, the J call TRBJ2-2; D is possibly TRBD1 (6 bases). The CDR3 sequence is 15 residues long. Germline V gene lookup returns CDR1 MGHDK and CDR2 SYGVNS. The V end lost 1 base, the J end lost 2 bases, and 8 bases lay between the germline ends. The DNA of the CDR3 is TGTGCCAGCAGTGAATGGGACAAAAACACCGGGGAGCTGTTTTTT. This encodes CASSEWDKNTGELFF.

The CDR3 sequence is CASAAALPFF. CDR3 DNA sequence: TGTGCCAGCGCGGCCGCGCTGCCTTTCTTT. V and J are TRBV2 and TRBJ1-1; D is unresolved. V dropped 8 bases and J dropped 12 bases, with 13 bases sitting between them. This CDR3 comprises 10 residues. Germline assignment: CDR1 SNHLY and CDR2 FYNNEI.

The chain couples TRBV4-2 to TRBJ1-4; 9 bases fit TRBD1. Germline CDR1 LGHNA, CDR2 YNFKEQ. With V trimmed by 1 base and J by 6 bases, 3 bases remained unmatched. The CDR3 loop spans 15 amino acids. The CDR3 spells CASSQGGTGYEKLFF. In DNA, the CDR3 is TGTGCCAGCAGCCAAGGAGGGACAGGGTATGAAAAACTGTTTTTT.

This chain joins TRBV7-8 and TRBJ1-2, with no clear D. CDR1 and CDR2 (germline): SGHVS, FQNEAQ. There are 14 residues in the CDR3. The V gene lost 3 bases and the J gene lost 4 bases, with 12 bases spanning the gap. CDR3 loop: CASSFGQTAYGYTF. The CDR3 region has the DNA TGTGCCAGCAGCTTTGGGCAGACGGCCTATGGCTACACCTTC.

This clone is a singleton in its sample. The junction departs from germline at one end; a sequencing error may be responsible. V and J are TRBV3-1 (or the pseudogene TRBV3-2) and TRBJ1-1; D may be TRBD1 (5 bases). The CDR3 length is 16 residues. The V gene's germline CDR1 is LGHDT and CDR2 YNNKEL (reference sequence). This chain's CDR3 is CASSPSLGLSNSEAFF. CDR3 bases: TGTGCCAGCAGCCCCAGCCTGGGACTCTCGAACTCTGAAGCTTTCTTT.

This clone was seen more than once but under ten times. The chain couples TRBV7-8 to TRBJ1-5; D gene ambiguous. CDR1 is SGHVS, CDR2 FQNEAQ, per germline. Trimming stripped 5 bases from V and 3 bases from J, with 20 bases between. The CDR3 is 17 amino acids. CDR3 coding DNA: TGTGCCAGCAGCATAGGAACGATCGCACAGTACAATCAGCCCCAGCATTTT. It yields the protein CASSIGTIAQYNQPQHF. The full variable domain, its missing parts supplied by reference TRBV7-8 and TRBJ1-5, is GAGVSQSPRYKVAKRGQDVALRCDPISGHVSLFWYQQALGQGPEFLTYFQNEAQLDKSGLPSDRFFAERPEGSVSTLKIQRTQQEDSAVYLCASSIGTIAQYNQPQHFGDGTRLSIL.

The chain carries TRBV29-1 and TRBJ1-5; D unclear. CDR1 is SQVTM, CDR2 ANQGSEA, per germline. CDR3 size: 12 residues. V shed 4 bases and J shed 7 bases, with 11 bases lying between them. The CDR3 reads CSVAGLGQPQHF. The DNA for the CDR3 is TGCAGCGTTGCGGGTCTAGGACAGCCCCAGCATTTT.

The chain couples TRBV24-1 to TRBJ2-3, with D possibly being TRBD2 (6 bases). Trimming took 6 bases from V and 0 from J, leaving 12 bases between them. Germline V gives CDR1 KGHDR, CDR2 SFDVKD. CDR3 length equals 15 residues. The CDR3 region is CATSSAGTSTDTQYF. For the CDR3, the DNA is TGTGCCACCAGTTCGGCGGGAACTAGCACAGATACGCAGTATTTT.

The V and J genes are TRBV10-1 and TRBJ2-5; a weak D match, TRBD2 (7 bases). CDR1 and CDR2 (germline): WNHNN, SYGVQD (reference sequence). V was shortened by 8 bases and J by 5 bases, with 18 bases between the two germline ends. The CDR3 has 14 residues. In nucleotides, the CDR3 is TGCGCCAGCGGGGCGGGGGCATTTGGGGAGACCCAGTACTTC. It translates to CASGAGAFGETQYF.

The V and J genes are TRBV3-1 (or the pseudogene TRBV3-2) and TRBJ2-7; weak D call: TRBD2 (6 bases). CDR3 length: 14 residues. Germline V gene lookup returns CDR1 LGHDT and CDR2 YNNKEL (reference sequence). V was trimmed by 6 bases and J by 3 bases, leaving 15 bases between them. CDR3 DNA sequence: TGTGCCAGCAGTGTGGGGACTTACAGCTACGAGCAGTACTTC. Its protein is CASSVGTYSYEQYF.

The rearrangement joins TRBV7-2 to TRBJ1-6; 8 bases map to TRBD1. CDR3 length: 16 amino acids. J lost 0 bases, V lost 4 bases, and 2 bases had no gene match. Germline CDR1 is SGHTA and CDR2 is FQGNSA. The CDR3 reads CASSSTGASYNSPLHF. The CDR3 DNA sequence: TGTGCCAGCAGCTCGACAGGGGCCTCCTATAATTCACCCCTCCACTTT.

This rearrangement joins TRBV2 to TRBJ2-3, with TRBD2 as a possible D gene (5 bases). The V end lost 5 bases, the J end lost 2 bases, and 14 bases lay between the germline ends. The CDR3 runs 15 residues. Looked up from germline, CDR1 is SNHLY and CDR2 is FYNNEI. The CDR3 sequence is CASSLTGLNTDTQYF. The CDR3, as DNA: TGTGCCAGCAGTCTAACTGGACTGAACACAGATACGCAGTATTTT.

There are a few counts of this clone. This sequence joins TRBV11-2 and TRBJ1-1, with D possibly TRBD1 on 6 matching bases. CDR3 size: 11 residues. Germline CDR1 and CDR2: SGHAT and FQNNGV. Deletions cut 5 bases from V and 8 bases from J, with 9 bases between. CDR3 sequence (DNA): TGTGCCAGCAGCGAGGGGGTAGAAGCTTTCTTT. It translates to CASSEGVEAFF.

This sequence joins TRBV5-1 and TRBJ1-4, with 11 bases matching TRBD1. V dropped 4 bases and J dropped 8; count of bases not matched to a gene: 4. CDR1 and CDR2 (germline): SGHRS, YFSETQ. The CDR3 sequence is 14 residues long. The CDR3 protein is CASSPRTGGEKLFF. CDR3 nucleotides: TGCGCCAGCAGCCCACGGACAGGGGGCGAAAAACTGTTTTTT. The full variable domain, with the rest looked up from reference TRBV5-1 and TRBJ1-4, is KAGVTQTPRYLIKTRGQQVTLSCSPISGHRSVSWYQQTPGQGLQFLFEYFSETQRNKGNFPGRFSGRQFSNSRSEMNVSTLELGDSALYLCASSPRTGGEKLFFGSGTQLSVL.

The chain has TRBV5-1 and TRBJ2-3, with 8 bases aligning to TRBD2. Germline V lookup: CDR1 SGHRS, CDR2 YFSETQ. The CDR3 extends over 15 amino acids. The V gene end was trimmed by 9 bases and the J gene end by 0 bases; junction bases not matched to a gene: 9. CDR3 DNA sequence: TGCGCCACCAATGTAGCGGGGACCAGCACAGATACGCAGTATTTT. Protein sequence: CATNVAGTSTDTQYF.

CDR3 sequence (DNA): TGCGCCAGCAGCCAAGTTCCAGGGGCGGTGGAGACCCAGTACTTC. It is translated as CASSQVPGAVETQYF. This chain uses TRBV4-1 with TRBJ2-5, with D tentatively TRBD1 (6 bases). Deletions cut 1 base from V and 5 bases from J, with 14 bases between. Germline CDR1 MGHRA, CDR2 YSYEKL. This CDR3 contains 15 residues.

V and J are TRBV9 and TRBJ2-1, with D possibly being TRBD2 (6 bases). Trimming shortened V by 0 bases and J by 4 bases, and 14 bases separated the two germline ends. The CDR3 has 16 amino acids. CDR1 and CDR2 (germline): SGDLS, YYNGEE. The DNA of the CDR3 is TGTGCCAGCAGCGTAGGTGGAGGGTACGGTTACAATGAGCAGTTCTTC. Protein product: CASSVGGGYGYNEQFF.

The V and J genes are TRBV13 and TRBJ2-7; weak D call: TRBD2 (6 bases). This CDR3 comprises 16 residues. Germline V gives CDR1 PRHDT, CDR2 FYEKMQ (reference sequence). V shed 8 bases and J shed 6 bases, with 26 bases lying between them. Here the CDR3 reads CASGRGGVTPFTEQYF. CDR3 coding DNA: TGTGCCAGCGGTCGGGGCGGGGTCACCCCCTTTACCGAGCAGTACTTC.

V usage is TRBV10-2 and J usage is TRBJ2-1; 8 bases line up with TRBD2. The CDR3 contains 14 residues. Germline values: CDR1 WSHSY, CDR2 SAAADI. Trimming took 7 bases from V and 1 from J; bases not matched to a gene: 3. The CDR3 DNA is TGCGCCAGCACCCGGGGGGGTTCCTACAATGAGCAGTTCTTC. It is translated as CASTRGGSYNEQFF.

This clone appeared a few times. The chain uses TRBV6-5 and TRBJ2-7; 8 bases match TRBD1. The junction had 7 bases not matched to a gene; V was cut back by 6 bases and J by 3 bases. The CDR3 sequence is 14 residues long. Germline V gene lookup returns CDR1 MNHEY and CDR2 SVGAGI. The CDR3 bases are TGTGCCAGCAGATCCGGACAGGGTAGCTACGAGCAGTACTTC. Translated: CASRSGQGSYEQYF.

There are a few counts of this clone. J is TRBJ1-2 and V is TRBV18; 8 nucleotides line up with TRBD1. This CDR3 comprises 14 residues. V lost 3 bases to trimming and J lost 8 bases; unmatched junction nucleotides: 8. In germline, CDR1 is KGHSH, CDR2 LQKENI. In DNA, the CDR3 is TGTGCCAGCTCACCGTCGGCAGGGGGCAGGGGCTACACCTTC. It is translated as CASSPSAGGRGYTF.

The chain carries TRBV15 and TRBJ1-3; the match to TRBD1 covers 7 bases. V was clipped by 4 bases and J by 3 bases; unmatched bases: 9. CDR1 is LNHNV and CDR2 is YYDKDF in the germline V gene (reference sequence). The CDR3 consists of 16 residues. CDR3 DNA: TGTGCCACCAGCACAACCGACAGGGCGAGTGGAAACACCATATATTTT. Amino acid sequence: CATSTTDRASGNTIYF.

This clone was observed a single time. The rearrangement joins TRBV19 to TRBJ2-7; maybe TRBD2 (5 bases). The CDR3 loop spans 14 amino acids. Trimming cost V 1 base and J 5 bases, with 12 bases left between them. In germline, CDR1 is LNHDA, CDR2 SQIVND (reference sequence). CDR3 DNA: TGTGCCAGTAGTATAGCCCATCCGCGGGACGAGCAGTACTTC. Its protein product is CASSIAHPRDEQYF.

This chain joins TRBV2 and TRBJ1-2; the match to TRBD1 covers 7 bases. The trim removed 4 bases at V and 8 bases at J, leaving 7 bases unmatched. Germline V gene lookup returns CDR1 SNHLY and CDR2 FYNNEI. There are 13 residues in the CDR3. The CDR3 is CASSAVTGRGYTF. CDR3 sequence (DNA): TGTGCCAGCAGTGCAGTGACAGGGAGAGGCTACACCTTC.